This passage covers 8 T cell receptor beta chains from one sample sequenced in a study of T cell responses to AZD1222 COVID-19 vaccine (dated by TCRdb to 2020 to 2022). Interpreted using the paper, the time point label stands for: baseline before first vaccination. Libraries were constructed by the immunoSEQ multiplex PCR assay. Entries here come from immuneACCESS through TCRdb and include only in-frame sequences with V and J called. Some clones fail to appear in such tables; in the studies checked, an unresolved V gene covers under half of the shortfall, and the cause of the remainder is unknown. Across this sample there are 150,000 or so clones, with approximately 90% seen only once. The ten largest clones capture over 1.2% of the sample. Sequenced material: peripheral blood, taken on day 0 of AZD1222 vaccination. The receptor set was obtained from an adult in good health.

The gene calls are TRBV9 and TRBJ1-1; D may be TRBD1 (5 bases). The CDR3 loop spans 15 amino acids. From germline, CDR1 is SGDLS and CDR2 YYNGEE. V was trimmed by 0 bases and J by 1 base, leaving 10 bases between them. CDR3 residues: CASSVDDRRNTEAFF. The CDR3 bases are TGTGCCAGCAGCGTAGACGACAGACGGAACACTGAAGCTTTCTTT.

V and J are TRBV19 and TRBJ1-5, with D uncertain. Germline values: CDR1 LNHDA, CDR2 SQIVND (reference sequence). The CDR3 extends over 13 amino acids. The germline V and J ends were trimmed by 2 bases and 4 bases, with 6 bases remaining between them. The chain's CDR3 is CASSILQNQPQHF. The CDR3 DNA reads as TGTGCCAGTAGTATATTGCAGAATCAGCCCCAGCATTTT.

V usage is TRBV4-2 and J usage is TRBJ2-3; 9 bases are shared with TRBD2. CDR1 is LGHNA and CDR2 is YNFKEQ in the germline V gene. V was clipped by 4 bases and J by 8 bases; unmatched bases: 10. CDR3 length: 15 amino acids. Here the CDR3 DNA reads TGTGCCAGCAGCCCCAGTCCTAGCGGGGTCGGTACGCAGTATTTT. Translation: CASSPSPSGVGTQYF.

This rearrangement joins TRBV28 to TRBJ1-5; D is unclear. Germline V gene data show CDR1 as MDHEN and CDR2 as SYDVKM. The V and J ends lost 7 bases and 0 bases respectively, with 10 bases between them. This CDR3 has 14 residues. The DNA for the CDR3 is TGTGCCAGCACCCTTTCATATAGCAATCAGCCCCAGCATTTT. This gives the protein CASTLSYSNQPQHF.

This chain uses TRBV5-1 with TRBJ2-2, with 7 positions matching TRBD1. The V segment lost 5 bases and the J segment 3 bases; nucleotides outside the gene matches: 7. The CDR3 loop spans 15 amino acids. The germline gives CDR1 SGHRS, CDR2 YFSETQ. This CDR3 is CASRSRDRDTGELFF. CDR3 DNA sequence: TGCGCCAGCAGATCCCGGGACAGAGACACCGGGGAGCTGTTTTTT.

Remarks on this clone: Other nucleotide sequences from this sample produce the same CDR3. CDR3 in DNA: TGTGCCAGCAGCGTAGCTGACTCTTCTGGAAACACCATATATTTT. Translated: CASSVADSSGNTIYF. V is TRBV9 and J is TRBJ1-3, with D unclear. Looked up from germline, CDR1 is SGDLS and CDR2 is YYNGEE. V was trimmed by 0 bases and J by 1 base, leaving 8 bases between them. The CDR3 covers 15 residues.

CDR3 sequence (DNA): TGTGCCAGCAGCCAAGTTACGGGGGCAGGCTATGGCTACACCTTC. Translating gives CASSQVTGAGYGYTF. The genes are TRBV3-1 (or the pseudogene TRBV3-2) and TRBJ1-2, with a tentative D call TRBD1 (6 bases). The germline CDR1 and CDR2 sequences are LGHDT and YNNKEL (reference sequence). The CDR3 extends over 15 amino acids. Trimming pared 1 base from V and 4 bases from J, leaving 13 bases between.

The gene calls are TRBV28 and TRBJ2-1; TRBD1 agrees at 10 bases. CDR1 and CDR2 from the germline V gene are MDHEN and SYDVKM. This CDR3 is built from 14 residues. J was trimmed by 9 bases and V by 3 bases; bases with no gene match: 5. The CDR3 nucleotides are TGTGCCAGCAGTTTGGGACAGGGGAAGAGTGAGCAGTTCTTC. Translation: CASSLGQGKSEQFF.